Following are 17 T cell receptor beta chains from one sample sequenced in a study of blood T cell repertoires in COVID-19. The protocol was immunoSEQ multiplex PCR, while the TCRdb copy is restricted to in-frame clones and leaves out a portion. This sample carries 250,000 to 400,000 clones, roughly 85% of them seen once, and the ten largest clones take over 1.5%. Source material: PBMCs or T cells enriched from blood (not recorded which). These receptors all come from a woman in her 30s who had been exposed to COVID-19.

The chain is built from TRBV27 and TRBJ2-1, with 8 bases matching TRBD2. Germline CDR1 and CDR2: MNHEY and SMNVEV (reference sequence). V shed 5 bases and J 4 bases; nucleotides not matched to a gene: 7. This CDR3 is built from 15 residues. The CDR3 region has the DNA TGTGCCAGCAGTCCGGGACTAGATTCTTACAATGAGCAGTTCTTC. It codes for CASSPGLDSYNEQFF.

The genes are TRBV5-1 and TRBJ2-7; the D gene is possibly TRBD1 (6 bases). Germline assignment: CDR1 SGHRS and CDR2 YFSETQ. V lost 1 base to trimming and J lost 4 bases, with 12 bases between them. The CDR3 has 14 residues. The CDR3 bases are TGCGCCAGCAGCTTGCGGACAGTAGTTTACGAGCAGTACTTC. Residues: CASSLRTVVYEQYF.

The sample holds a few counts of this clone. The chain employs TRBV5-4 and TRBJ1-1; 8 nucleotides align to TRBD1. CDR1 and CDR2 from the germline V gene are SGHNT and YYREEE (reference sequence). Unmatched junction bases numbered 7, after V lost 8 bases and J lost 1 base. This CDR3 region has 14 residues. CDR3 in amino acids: CASGGGQGNTEAFF. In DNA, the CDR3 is TGTGCCAGTGGGGGAGGACAGGGGAACACTGAAGCTTTCTTT.

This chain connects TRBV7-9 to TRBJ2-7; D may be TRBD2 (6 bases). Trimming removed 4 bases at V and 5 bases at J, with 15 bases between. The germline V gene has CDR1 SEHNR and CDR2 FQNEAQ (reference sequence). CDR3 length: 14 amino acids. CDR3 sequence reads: CASSSGTRIDEQYF. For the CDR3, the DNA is TGTGCCAGCAGCTCCGGGACTCGGATAGACGAGCAGTACTTC. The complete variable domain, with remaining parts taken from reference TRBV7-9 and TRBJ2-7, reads DTGVSQNPRHKITKRGQNVTFRCDPISEHNRLYWYRQTLGQGPEFLTYFQNEAQLEKSRLLSDRFSAERPKGSFSTLEIQRTEQGDSAMYLCASSSGTRIDEQYFGPGTRLTVT.

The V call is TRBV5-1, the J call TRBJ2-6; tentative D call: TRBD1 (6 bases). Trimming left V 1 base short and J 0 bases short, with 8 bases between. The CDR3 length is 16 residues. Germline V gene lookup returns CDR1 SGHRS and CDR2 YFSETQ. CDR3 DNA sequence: TGCGCCAGCAGCTTGACAGGGACCTCTGGGGCCAACGTCCTGACTTTC. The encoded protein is CASSLTGTSGANVLTF.

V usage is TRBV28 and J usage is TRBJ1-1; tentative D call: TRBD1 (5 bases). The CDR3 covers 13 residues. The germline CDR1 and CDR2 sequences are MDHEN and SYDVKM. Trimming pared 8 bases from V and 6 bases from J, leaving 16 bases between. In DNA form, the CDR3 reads TGTGCCAGCCGTCCTGCGGGGGGTTCTGAAGCTTTCTTT. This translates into CASRPAGGSEAFF.

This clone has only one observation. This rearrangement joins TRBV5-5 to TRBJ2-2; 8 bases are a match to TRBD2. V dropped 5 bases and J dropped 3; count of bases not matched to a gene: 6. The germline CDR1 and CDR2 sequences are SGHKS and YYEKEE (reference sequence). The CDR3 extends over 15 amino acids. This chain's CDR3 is CASRLAGGDTGELFF. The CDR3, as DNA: TGTGCCAGCAGGCTGGCGGGGGGAGACACCGGGGAGCTGTTTTTT.

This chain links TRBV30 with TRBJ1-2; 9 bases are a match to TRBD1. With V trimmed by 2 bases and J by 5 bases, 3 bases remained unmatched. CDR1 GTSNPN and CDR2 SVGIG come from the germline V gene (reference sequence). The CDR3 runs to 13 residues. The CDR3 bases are TGTGCCTGGAGTAGACAGGGGGTTTATGGCTACACCTTC. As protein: CAWSRQGVYGYTF.

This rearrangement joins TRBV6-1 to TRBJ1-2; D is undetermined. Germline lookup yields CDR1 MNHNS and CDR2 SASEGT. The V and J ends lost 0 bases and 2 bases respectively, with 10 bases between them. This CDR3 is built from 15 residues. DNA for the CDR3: TGTGCCAGCAGTGAAGCGCTGGGAGTGAACTATGGCTACACCTTC. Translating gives CASSEALGVNYGYTF.

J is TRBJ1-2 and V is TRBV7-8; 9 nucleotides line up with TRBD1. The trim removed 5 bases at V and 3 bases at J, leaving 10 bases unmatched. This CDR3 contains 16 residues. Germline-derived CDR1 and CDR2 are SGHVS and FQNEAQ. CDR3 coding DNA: TGTGCCAGCAGCCCTTCAGGACAGGGGAGTCACTATGGCTACACCTTC. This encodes CASSPSGQGSHYGYTF.

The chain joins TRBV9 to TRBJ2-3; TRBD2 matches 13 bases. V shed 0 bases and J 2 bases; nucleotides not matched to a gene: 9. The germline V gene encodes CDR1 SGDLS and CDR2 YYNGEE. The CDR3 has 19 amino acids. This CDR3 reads CASSVAKLAGGRFTDTQYF. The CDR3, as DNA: TGTGCCAGCAGCGTAGCGAAACTAGCGGGGGGGCGGTTCACAGATACGCAGTATTTT.

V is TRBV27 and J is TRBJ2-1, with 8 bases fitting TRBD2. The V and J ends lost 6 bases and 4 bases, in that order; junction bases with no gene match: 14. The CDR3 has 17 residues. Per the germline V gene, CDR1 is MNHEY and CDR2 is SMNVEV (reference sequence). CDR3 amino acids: CASSEMTSAGVYNEQFF. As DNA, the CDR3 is TGTGCCAGCAGCGAAATGACTAGCGCTGGTGTATACAATGAGCAGTTCTTC.

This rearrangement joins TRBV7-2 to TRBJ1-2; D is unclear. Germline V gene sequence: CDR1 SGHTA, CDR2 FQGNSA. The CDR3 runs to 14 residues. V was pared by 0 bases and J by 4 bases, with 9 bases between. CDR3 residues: CASSLAGLTYGYTF. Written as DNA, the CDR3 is TGTGCCAGCAGCTTAGCGGGCCTGACCTATGGCTACACCTTC.

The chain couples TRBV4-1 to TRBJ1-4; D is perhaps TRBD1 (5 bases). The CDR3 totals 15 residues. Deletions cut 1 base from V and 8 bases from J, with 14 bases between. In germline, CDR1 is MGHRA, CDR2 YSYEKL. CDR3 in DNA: TGCGCCAGCAGCCAAGCCTCAGGGATCGGGGAAAAACTGTTTTTT. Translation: CASSQASGIGEKLFF.

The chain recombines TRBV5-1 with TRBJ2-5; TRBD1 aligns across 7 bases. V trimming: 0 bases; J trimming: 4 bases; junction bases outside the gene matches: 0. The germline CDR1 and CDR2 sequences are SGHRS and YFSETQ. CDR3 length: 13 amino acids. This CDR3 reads CASSLGTGETQYF. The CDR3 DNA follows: TGCGCCAGCAGCTTGGGGACAGGAGAGACCCAGTACTTC.

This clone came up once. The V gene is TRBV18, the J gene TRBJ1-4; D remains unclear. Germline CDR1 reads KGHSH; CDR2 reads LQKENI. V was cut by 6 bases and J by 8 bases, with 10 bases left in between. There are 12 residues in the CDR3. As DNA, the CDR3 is TGTGCCAGCTCCCCTCTCCGGGAAAAACTGTTTTTT. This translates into CASSPLREKLFF.

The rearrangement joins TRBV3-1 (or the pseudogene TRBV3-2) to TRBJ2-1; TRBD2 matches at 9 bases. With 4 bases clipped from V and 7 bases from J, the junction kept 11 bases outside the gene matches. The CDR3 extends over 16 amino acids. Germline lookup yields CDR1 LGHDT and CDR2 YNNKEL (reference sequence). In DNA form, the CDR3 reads TGTGCCAGCAGCCTCCGGGGTAGCGGGAGTTATAATGAGCAGTTCTTC. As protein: CASSLRGSGSYNEQFF.